The present T cell receptor beta chain was sequenced within a study of T cell responses to AZD1222 COVID-19 vaccine. Regarding this clone: The antigen remains unidentified.

The germline V and J ends were trimmed by 6 bases and 12 bases, with 15 bases remaining between them. Germline V lookup: CDR1 MDHEN, CDR2 SYDVKM. CDR3 size: 13 residues. Assay used: immunoSEQ multiplex PCR; TCRdb lists only in-frame clones, some missing. The data hold approximately 110,000 clones, with 87% observed a single time. Study-wide results and caveats: The peak T cell response came first, and repertoires were sampled only after it. The breadth and depth of Spike-specific TCRs increased once two AZD1222 doses had been given.

The chain joins TRBV28 to TRBJ1-6; D is perhaps TRBD1 (5 bases). The source is an adult who received the AZD1222 COVID-19 vaccine. Sequenced here: peripheral blood, sampled 28 days after the second AZD1222 dose. The CDR3 loop reads CASRSGGYGPLHF. The CDR3 DNA follows: TGTGCCAGCAGGTCCGGGGGTTATGGACCCCTCCACTTT.